The 12 T cell receptor beta chains below were found in one sample sequenced in a study of T and B cells in COVID-19 patients. Multiplex PCR with BIOMED2 TRB-A/B primer pools amplified TRB rearrangements. TCRdb passed the multiplex PCR reads through MiXCR, listing each CDR3 protein once. This sample has more than 3,500 distinct CDR3 sequences, with 23% found just once. Blood genomic DNA input for TRB amplification was about 240-550 ng. The sequencing input was blood. The receptors stem from a human donor with active COVID-19.

By proportion, this clonotype is medium-sized. J is TRBJ2-7 and V is TRBV30; TRBD2 matches 7 bases. V shed 3 bases, J shed 0 bases, and the junction held 5 bases outside the gene matches. CDR3 size: 14 residues. Per germline, CDR1 GTSNPN and CDR2 SVGIG (reference sequence). The CDR3 here is CAWSVGGSSYEQYF. The CDR3 DNA follows: TGTGCCTGGAGCGTCGGGGGGAGCTCCTACGAGCAGTACTTC.

This clonotype is medium-sized in the sample. The rearrangement joins TRBV30 to TRBJ2-7, with 9 bases matching TRBD2. This CDR3 has 15 amino acids. Germline V lookup: CDR1 GTSNPN, CDR2 SVGIG (reference sequence). The ends lost 2 bases at V and 3 bases at J; junction bases unmatched: 8. The CDR3 region has the DNA TGTGCCTGGAGTCCGGCTAGCGGGGACCACTACGAGCAGTACTTC. The encoded protein is CAWSPASGDHYEQYF.

This chain uses TRBV21-1 with TRBJ1-5; TRBD1, as called in the table, went unchecked against the DNA. TRBV21-1 is flagged as a pseudogene. The CDR3 sequence is 13 residues long. For the CDR3, the DNA is TGTGCCAGCACCGGGGGTAAAGCTCAGCCCCAGCATTTT. Protein sequence: CASTGGKAQPQHF.

The V and J genes are TRBV6-2 or TRBV6-3 and TRBJ2-5, with 16 bases that match TRBD2. The V gene's germline CDR1 is MNHEY and CDR2 SVGEGT. Unmatched junction bases numbered 5, after V lost 2 bases and J lost 5 bases. This CDR3 is 17 amino acids long. CDR3 loop: CASSYGGLAGGLETQYF. In DNA form, the CDR3 reads TGTGCCAGCAGTTACGGGGGACTAGCGGGGGGGCTTGAGACCCAGTACTTC.

This clonotype occurred a few times. V and J are TRBV10-3 and TRBJ1-5; the D is unclear. The CDR3 length is 14 residues. CDR1 and CDR2 from the germline V gene are ENHRY and SYGVKD. V shed 10 bases and J shed 4 bases, with 17 bases lying between them. CDR3 bases: TGTGCCACGTCAGACCCCCCAAAGAATCAGCCCCAGCATTTT. This codes for CATSDPPKNQPQHF.

Remarks on this clonotype: A much larger clone lies one base from this, so it may be a read error. The rearrangement links TRBV12-3 or TRBV12-4 to TRBJ1-2; possibly TRBD1 for D (5 bases). V was trimmed by 7 bases and J by 8 bases, leaving 17 bases between them. The CDR3 has 13 amino acids. CDR3 loop: CASNLGGGKGYTF. For the CDR3, the DNA is TGTGCCAGCAATCTGGGGGGGGGGAAAGGCTACACCTTC.

With respect to this clonotype: With a much larger clone just one base away, this may be a read error. The rearrangement uses TRBV7-9 and TRBJ2-5, with D unresolved. The CDR3 is made up of 12 amino acids. Germline V CDR1 and CDR2: SEHNR, FQNEAQ (reference sequence). The CDR3 protein is CVSSLKGETQYF. As DNA, the CDR3 is TGTGTCAGCAGCTTAAAGGGAGAGACCCAGTACTTC.

Turning to this clonotype: A clone one base away is much larger, so this may be a read error. The V and J genes are TRBV6-2 or TRBV6-3 and TRBJ1-2, with D unresolved. The CDR3 totals 13 residues. Germline V lookup: CDR1 MNHEY, CDR2 SVGEGT. The CDR3 coding sequence is TGTGCCAGCTGTTACTCGATGGTCTATGGCTACACCTTC. Its translation: CASCYSMVYGYTF.

This clonotype qualifies as medium-sized. V gene TRBV30 combines with J gene TRBJ1-5; possible D gene TRBD1, 6 bases. Per germline, CDR1 GTSNPN and CDR2 SVGIG (reference sequence). Deletions cut 3 bases from V and 4 bases from J, with 10 bases between. The CDR3 spans 13 residues. The CDR3 sequence is CAWRGANNQPQHF. CDR3 in DNA: TGTGCCTGGAGGGGGGCAAATAATCAGCCCCAGCATTTT.

This clonotype is labeled medium-sized. V is TRBV19 and J is TRBJ1-5; D not resolved. The CDR3 runs to 12 residues. From germline, CDR1 is LNHDA and CDR2 SQIVND (reference sequence). Trimming took off 4 bases at V and 5 bases at J, with 6 bases between the two ends. CDR3 residues: CASSRWDQPQHF. The CDR3 DNA reads as TGTGCCAGTAGTAGATGGGATCAGCCCCAGCATTTT.

A remark on this clonotype: An end of the junction differs from the germline gene, which may be a read error. V gene TRBV5-4 combines with J gene TRBJ2-1; the match to TRBD2 covers 9 bases. Germline lookup yields CDR1 SGHNT and CDR2 YYREEE (reference sequence). CDR3 length: 15 amino acids. This CDR3 is CASSLSSGAYNEQFF. CDR3 nucleotides: TGTGCCAGCAGCTTGTCTAGCGGGGCTTACAATGAGCAGTTCTTT.

The chain combines TRBV29-1 with TRBJ2-5; 9 positions match TRBD2. Germline V gives CDR1 SQVTM, CDR2 ANQGSEA. Trimming at V came to 6 bases and at J to 7 bases, leaving 12 bases not matched to a gene. The CDR3 spans 14 residues. DNA for the CDR3: TGCAGCGTGTACACTCTGGCGGGGGGGGGGACCCAGTACTTC. Its protein is CSVYTLAGGGTQYF.